The 27 T cell receptor beta chains below were found in one sample sequenced in a study of T-cell reconstitution after alpha-beta-depleted transplantation in children. Unique molecular identifiers were built into the TCRbeta library. TCRdb recomputed calls from the PCR reads with MiXCR, one row per CDR3 protein. The data show 500,000 to 750,000 distinct CDR3 sequences, with 10% to 15% seen just once and 2.2% held by the top ten. The source material was PBMCs, mostly from graft donor cells, sampled 360 days after TCRalphabeta/CD19-depleted stem cell transplant. These receptors all come from a male patient younger than 18 who had a stem cell transplant for acute myeloid leukemia, so the T cells may come from the graft donor.

This clonotype was detected only a few times. This chain links TRBV24-1 with TRBJ2-3; the D gene is possibly TRBD1 (6 bases). CDR1 KGHDR and CDR2 SFDVKD come from the germline V gene. The CDR3 sequence is 16 residues long. V was trimmed by 3 bases and J by 2 bases, leaving 14 bases between them. The CDR3: CATSDTGTHFTDTQYF. CDR3 coding DNA: TGTGCCACCAGTGATACCGGGACACATTTCACAGATACGCAGTATTTT.

This clonotype was recorded many times. The rearrangement uses TRBV5-1 and TRBJ2-2; 11 bases are shared with TRBD2. Germline CDR1 reads SGHRS; CDR2 reads YFSETQ. This CDR3 is 22 amino acids long. The V gene end was trimmed by 0 bases and the J gene end by 1 base; junction bases not matched to a gene: 17. The CDR3 coding sequence is TGCGCCAGCAGCTTGGCCTTTTTATCTAGCGGGAGGCCGGCCAAGAACACCGGGGAGCTGTTTTTT. Translation: CASSLAFLSSGRPAKNTGELFF. Based on the CDR3 plus reference TRBV5-1 and TRBJ2-2, the full variable domain is KAGVTQTPRYLIKTRGQQVTLSCSPISGHRSVSWYQQTPGQGLQFLFEYFSETQRNKGNFPGRFSGRQFSNSRSEMNVSTLELGDSALYLCASSLAFLSSGRPAKNTGELFFGEGSRLTVL.

In this sample, this clonotype turned up many times. The rearrangement uses TRBV7-2 and TRBJ2-3, with D perhaps given as TRBD1 or TRBD2 (6 bases each). This CDR3 region has 14 residues. Germline CDR1 SGHTA, CDR2 FQGNSA. Trimming left V 5 bases short and J 0 bases short, with 9 bases between. The CDR3 DNA is TGTGCCAGCAGCACAGGGACTAGCACAGATACGCAGTATTTT. Translating it yields CASSTGTSTDTQYF.

A few counts support this clonotype. The genes are TRBV5-6 and TRBJ2-1; no reliable D call. From germline, CDR1 is SGHDT and CDR2 YYEEEE. The germline V and J ends were trimmed by 4 bases and 7 bases, with 18 bases remaining between them. CDR3 length: 15 amino acids. The CDR3, as DNA: TGTGCCAGCAGCCTCTCCTGGCCGCCCCTGAATGAGCAGTTCTTC. The encoded protein is CASSLSWPPLNEQFF. Supplemented by reference TRBV5-6 and TRBJ2-1, the full variable domain reads DAGVTQSPTHLIKTRGQQVTLRCSPKSGHDTVSWYQQALGQGPQFIFQYYEEEERQRGNFPDRFSGHQFPNYSSELNVNALLLGDSALYLCASSLSWPPLNEQFFGPGTRLTVL.

This clonotype has at least ten counts. This chain uses TRBV21-1 with TRBJ1-5; the DNA was not used to check the table's D call, TRBD1. TRBV21-1 is a recognized pseudogene. The CDR3 length is 15 residues. CDR3: CASSRGQGAVQPQHF. The CDR3 DNA reads TGTGCCAGCAGCAGGGGACAGGGGGCGGTTCAGCCCCAGCATTTT.

V usage is TRBV28 and J usage is TRBJ2-3, with TRBD2 identical over 13 bases. The CDR3 has 12 amino acids. Germline CDR1 MDHEN, CDR2 SYDVKM. The J segment lost 13 bases and the V segment lost 6 bases, leaving 4 bases of the junction unmatched. The chain's CDR3 is CASSLLAGGEYF. CDR3 coding DNA: TGTGCCAGCAGCCTACTAGCGGGAGGGGAGTATTTT.

The V gene is TRBV7-2, the J gene TRBJ2-3; D is possibly TRBD2 (6 bases). V lost 1 base to trimming and J lost 3 bases, with 14 bases between them. Germline V gene sequence: CDR1 SGHTA, CDR2 FQGNSA. The CDR3 has 16 amino acids. This chain's CDR3 is CASSLVRQGGTDTQYF. The CDR3 DNA sequence: TGTGCCAGCAGCTTAGTTCGGCAGGGAGGAACAGATACGCAGTATTTT. The full variable domain, rest sourced from reference TRBV7-2 and TRBJ2-3, is GAGVSQSPSNKVTEKGKDVELRCDPISGHTALYWYRQSLGQGLEFLIYFQGNSAPDKSGLPSDRFSAERTGGSVSTLTIQRTQQEDSAVYLCASSLVRQGGTDTQYFGPGTRLTVL.

This clonotype was counted at least ten times. This chain links TRBV13 with TRBJ2-5; TRBD2 is a possible D gene (5 bases). This CDR3 has 17 amino acids. From germline, CDR1 is PRHDT and CDR2 FYEKMQ (reference sequence). V was pared by 0 bases and J by 5 bases, with 19 bases between. CDR3 loop: CASSLGFQVAIGETQYF. CDR3 nucleotide sequence: TGTGCCAGCAGCTTAGGTTTCCAGGTAGCGATTGGGGAGACCCAGTACTTC.

Only a few counts were recorded for this clonotype. The chain links TRBV5-1 to TRBJ2-7; 8 bases are shared with TRBD2. CDR1 is SGHRS and CDR2 is YFSETQ in the germline V gene. V lost 0 bases, J lost 4 bases, and 3 bases stayed unmatched. This CDR3 contains 14 residues. The CDR3 reads CASSLVSGKYEQYF. CDR3 bases: TGCGCCAGCAGCTTGGTTAGCGGGAAATACGAGCAGTACTTC.

This clonotype was seen a handful of times. In DNA form, the CDR3 reads TGTGCCAGCAGTCCCGGGGACGGCACCTTTTACGAGCAGTACTTC. The encoded protein is CASSPGDGTFYEQYF. The rearrangement uses TRBV12-3 or TRBV12-4 and TRBJ2-7, with D perhaps matching TRBD1 or TRBD2 (5 bases each). V was trimmed by 5 bases and J by 4 bases, leaving 18 bases between them. The CDR3 contains 15 residues.

This clonotype showed up just a few times. The CDR3 DNA reads TGTGCCATCAGTGACCGGAACCGATCGAACACTGAAGCTTTCTTT. Translation: CAISDRNRSNTEAFF. J is TRBJ1-1 and V is TRBV10-3; no definite D call. Germline CDR1 reads ENHRY; CDR2 reads SYGVKD. V was clipped by 3 bases and J by 1 base, with 12 bases between them. There are 15 residues in the CDR3.

CDR3 nucleotide sequence: TGCGCCAGCAGGTCTAGCGGGAGTAGAGAGACCCAGTACTTC. Amino acids: CASRSSGSRETQYF. The chain is built from TRBV5-1 and TRBJ2-5, with 10 nucleotides matching TRBD2. This CDR3 comprises 14 residues. V lost 5 bases and J lost 4; bases outside the gene matches: 5. Germline loops: CDR1 SGHRS, CDR2 YFSETQ.

This clonotype was seen a few times. The chain uses TRBV20-1 and TRBJ1-5, with 10 bases identical to TRBD1. The CDR3 loop spans 16 amino acids. V lost 6 bases, J lost 3 bases, and 11 bases stayed unmatched. Germline CDR1 is DFQATT and CDR2 is SNEGSKA (reference sequence). CDR3 nucleotides: TGCAGTGCACTGACAGGGGGCGGGTTACTCAATCAGCCCCAGCATTTT. Its translation is CSALTGGGLLNQPQHF.

This clonotype was recorded a few times. The rearrangement uses TRBV15 and TRBJ2-1; 11 bases are a match to TRBD2. V was clipped by 3 bases and J by 6 bases; unmatched bases: 7. Germline loops: CDR1 LNHNV, CDR2 YYDKDF (reference sequence). This CDR3 comprises 16 residues. The CDR3 bases are TGTGCCACCAGCAGGGGAGGGACTAGCGGCCCCAATGAGCAGTTCTTC. Its protein product is CATSRGGTSGPNEQFF.

This clonotype has more than one count but fewer than ten. The V gene is TRBV6-1, the J gene TRBJ2-7; TRBD2 matches 13 bases. CDR1 is MNHNS, CDR2 SASEGT, per germline. The CDR3 has 17 residues. Trimming removed 5 bases from V and 6 bases from J; junction bases left unmatched: 13. The CDR3: CASSLGLGLAGVTEQYF. The DNA for the CDR3 is TGTGCCAGCAGTCTTGGCCTTGGACTAGCGGGAGTCACCGAGCAGTACTTC.

V usage is TRBV20-1 and J usage is TRBJ2-3; D is undetermined. From germline, CDR1 is DFQATT and CDR2 SNEGSKA (reference sequence). The CDR3 totals 15 residues. V dropped 6 bases and J dropped 3 bases, with 19 bases sitting between them. CDR3 coding DNA: TGCAGTGCCCGCGGCGGTCACGAGTGGACAGATACGCAGTATTTT. This codes for CSARGGHEWTDTQYF.

CDR3 amino acids: CASSPLRGSYEQYF. CDR3 in DNA: TGTGCCAGCAGCCCCCTCCGAGGGTCCTACGAGCAGTACTTC. The rearrangement joins TRBV9 to TRBJ2-7; possible D gene TRBD2, 5 bases. The germline V gene has CDR1 SGDLS and CDR2 YYNGEE. The CDR3 extends over 14 amino acids. V lost 4 bases, J lost 1 base, and 12 bases lay in between.

This clonotype was recorded at least ten times. The V call is TRBV5-1, the J call TRBJ2-1; D not resolved. Germline V lookup: CDR1 SGHRS, CDR2 YFSETQ. This CDR3 spans 12 amino acids. V shed 2 bases and J shed 8 bases, with 8 bases lying between them. CDR3 sequence: CASSLWYDEQFF. The CDR3 DNA reads as TGCGCCAGCAGCTTATGGTACGATGAGCAGTTCTTC.

This clonotype came up a few times. The rearrangement joins TRBV6-1 to TRBJ2-6; a weak D match, TRBD2 (6 bases). The V end was cut by 6 bases, the J end by 2 bases, with 8 bases between. CDR3 length equals 14 residues. In germline, CDR1 is MNHNS, CDR2 SASEGT. DNA of the CDR3: TGTGCCAGCAGGGGGGGTCCTGGGGCCAACGTCCTGACTTTC. Amino acids: CASRGGPGANVLTF.

Comment on this clonotype: This may stem from a read error, because a much larger clone lies one nucleotide away. The chain couples TRBV27 to TRBJ2-1; TRBD2 aligns across 7 bases. The CDR3 length is 14 residues. Germline V gene sequence: CDR1 MNHEY, CDR2 SMNVEV (reference sequence). The CDR3 nucleotides are TGTGCCAGCAGTCTACTAGCGAGCTACAATGGGCAGTTCTTC. As protein: CASSLLASYNGQFF.

The J gene is TRBJ2-1, the V gene TRBV21-1; the table's D call, TRBD1, was not checked against the DNA. TRBV21-1 represents a pseudogene. The CDR3 has 15 amino acids. The CDR3 coding sequence is TGTGCCAGCCCAGACAGGGGGGAAGGCCACAATGAGCAGTTCTTC. Protein sequence: CASPDRGEGHNEQFF.

There are many counts of this clonotype. The V call is TRBV6-1, the J call TRBJ2-4, with 9 bases aligning to TRBD2. This CDR3 has 16 amino acids. Germline V CDR1 and CDR2: MNHNS, SASEGT. The J segment lost 3 bases and the V segment lost 9 bases, leaving 12 bases of the junction unmatched. CDR3 loop: CASTTLTSGFKNIQYF. CDR3 coding DNA: TGTGCCAGTACCACACTGACTAGCGGATTCAAAAACATTCAGTACTTC.

This clonotype was seen only a few times. V usage is TRBV7-2 and J usage is TRBJ2-7; no clear D. The CDR3 has 15 residues. The V gene lost 0 bases and the J gene lost 1 base, with 10 bases spanning the gap. Germline values: CDR1 SGHTA, CDR2 FQGNSA. For the CDR3, the DNA is TGTGCCAGCAGCTTAGCCCCCTTGTCTTCCTACGAGCAGTACTTC. Translating it yields CASSLAPLSSYEQYF.

This clonotype has only a few counts. This rearrangement joins TRBV20-1 to TRBJ1-1, with 8 bases aligning to TRBD1. The trim removed 5 bases at V and 11 bases at J, leaving 7 bases unmatched. The V gene's germline CDR1 is DFQATT and CDR2 SNEGSKA (reference sequence). The CDR3 covers 11 residues. CDR3 nucleotides: TGCAGTGCTCCAGGGGGCCTCTTCGCTTTCTTT. It encodes CSAPGGLFAFF.

This clonotype was recorded many times. CDR3 sequence: CASSQDLVLEQFF. DNA of the CDR3: TGTGCCAGCAGCCAAGACCTAGTACTGGAGCAGTTCTTC. V and J are TRBV14 and TRBJ2-1; no clear D gene. This CDR3 is built from 13 residues. The germline CDR1 and CDR2 sequences are SGHDN and FVKESK. Trimming cost V 0 bases and J 10 bases, with 10 bases left between them.

This chain links TRBV19 with TRBJ1-5; the D is unclear. Germline-derived CDR1 and CDR2 are LNHDA and SQIVND (reference sequence). V dropped 7 bases and J dropped 5 bases, with 9 bases sitting between them. The CDR3 loop spans 12 amino acids. CDR3 in DNA: TGTGCCAGTAATAAGGATTATCAGCCCCAGCATTTT. Translation gives CASNKDYQPQHF. Combining the CDR3 with reference TRBV19 and TRBJ1-5 gives the whole variable domain DGGITQSPKYLFRKEGQNVTLSCEQNLNHDAMYWYRQDPGQGLRLIYYSQIVNDFQKGDIAEGYSVSREKKESFPLTVTSAQKNPTAFYLCASNKDYQPQHFGDGTRLSIL.

This chain links TRBV29-1 with TRBJ2-7; possible D gene TRBD1, 6 bases. Trimming cost V 7 bases and J 0 bases, with 10 bases left between them. Germline-derived CDR1 and CDR2 are SQVTM and ANQGSEA. The CDR3 is made up of 12 amino acids. CDR3 sequence (DNA): TGCAGCGCCTCGGACAGCTCCTACGAGCAGTACTTC. Translating it yields CSASDSSYEQYF.